This T cell receptor beta chain was captured by sequencing in a study of control samples from healthy donors and cancer patients. Sequenced by immunoSEQ multiplex PCR; TCRdb stores in-frame clones only, minus some. Of approximately 120,000 clones listed, 85% to 95% are singletons. This TCR was sampled from an older man with head and neck cancer. Sequencing was performed on PBMCs.

The CDR3 spells CASSEQKSNQPQHF. The CDR3 DNA sequence: TGTGCCAGCAGTGAACAAAAAAGCAATCAGCCCCAGCATTTT. This chain connects TRBV6-1 to TRBJ1-5; D unclear. Trimming left V 2 bases short and J 1 base short, with 6 bases between. From germline, CDR1 is MNHNS and CDR2 SASEGT. CDR3 size: 14 residues.